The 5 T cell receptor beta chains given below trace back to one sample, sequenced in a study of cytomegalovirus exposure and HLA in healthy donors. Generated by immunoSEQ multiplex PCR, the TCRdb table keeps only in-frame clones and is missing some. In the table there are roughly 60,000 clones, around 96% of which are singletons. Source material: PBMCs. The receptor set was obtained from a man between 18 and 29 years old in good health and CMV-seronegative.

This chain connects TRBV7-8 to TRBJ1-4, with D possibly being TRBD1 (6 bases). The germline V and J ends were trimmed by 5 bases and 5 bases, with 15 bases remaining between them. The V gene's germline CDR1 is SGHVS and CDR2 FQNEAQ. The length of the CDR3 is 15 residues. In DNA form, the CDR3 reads TGTGCCAGCAGCGACGGACAGCTTGAAAATGAAAAACTGTTTTTT. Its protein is CASSDGQLENEKLFF.

CDR3 sequence (DNA): TGCGCCAGCAGAGACACTAGCGGGACCCCCTACGAGCAGTACTTC. As protein: CASRDTSGTPYEQYF. The V gene is TRBV5-1, the J gene TRBJ2-7, with 10 bases identical to TRBD2. The germline V gene has CDR1 SGHRS and CDR2 YFSETQ. The CDR3 is 15 residues long. V was pared by 5 bases and J by 2 bases, with 7 bases of the junction left unmatched.

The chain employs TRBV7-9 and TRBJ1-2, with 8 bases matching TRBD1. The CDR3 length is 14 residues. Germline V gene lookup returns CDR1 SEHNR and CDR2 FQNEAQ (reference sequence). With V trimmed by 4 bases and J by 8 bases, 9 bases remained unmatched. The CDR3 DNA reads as TGTGCCAGCAGCTCGATGCCAGGGGGCTTAGGCTACACCTTC. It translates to CASSSMPGGLGYTF.

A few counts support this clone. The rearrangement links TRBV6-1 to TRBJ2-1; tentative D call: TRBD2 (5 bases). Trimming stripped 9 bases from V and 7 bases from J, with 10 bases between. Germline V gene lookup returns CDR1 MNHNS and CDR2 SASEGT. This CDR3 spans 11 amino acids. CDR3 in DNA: TGTGCCAGTTCGGACTTTAATGAGCAGTTCTTC. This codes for CASSDFNEQFF.

The CDR3 region is CASSRGGNQPQHF. CDR3 in DNA: TGTGCCAGCAGTCGGGGGGGGAATCAGCCCCAGCATTTT. This sequence joins TRBV14 and TRBJ1-5; perhaps TRBD1 as D (5 bases). Between the trimmed V and J ends, which lost 6 bases and 4 bases, there was a span of 10 bases. The CDR3 covers 13 residues. Germline-derived CDR1 and CDR2 are SGHDN and FVKESK.